This TCR beta chain was captured in a study of graft-versus-host responses after intestinal transplantation (dated by TCRdb to about 2021). Background on the whole study: Recipients received multivisceral, liver-intestinal, or isolated intestinal transplants. Every recipient was given anti-thymocyte globulin induction, followed by roughly 3 years of maintenance tacrolimus and steroids. After intestinal transplantation, graft-versus-host and host-versus-graft alloreactive T cell clones in the graft, circulation and bone marrow were tracked using bulk TCR-beta CDR3 sequencing. To identify alloreactive clones, pre-transplant mixed lymphocyte reaction products were sequenced and compared with unstimulated pre-transplant donor and recipient T cells. The cohort enrolled 24 intestinal transplant recipients including one retransplant, and a few patients lacking pretransplant specimens were excluded. Donor T cell macrochimerism was defined as a peak of at least 4% donor T cells among recipient peripheral blood mononuclear cells. Instead of going to the commercial service, samples from a few later patients were sequenced in-house on an Illumina MiSeq and processed with MiXCR. The full study reports these points: Patients with donor T cell macrochimerism had high GvH to HvG T cell clonal ratios in their allografts. GvH clones were found in recipient bone marrow, and some of the GvH clones appeared earlier in ileal mucosa or blood, which is consistent with an intestinal mucosal origin. Peak levels of circulating GvH clones were associated with declines in HvG clones early after transplant. The conclusions were limited by the relatively low number and heterogeneity of the intestinal transplant patients.

The germline V and J ends show losses of 2 bases and 2 bases respectively, and no gene match explains 2 bases of the junction. The CDR3 sequence holds 15 residues, the cysteine and phenylalanine included. Only the CDR3 portion is preserved as DNA: 45 bases, with reading frame beginning at the first base. From the germline V gene (reference sequence), CDR1 is SGHNT and CDR2 is YYREEE. By share, this clone ranks as medium-sized (0.01 to 0.1%). Base qualities are not at hand, and no much larger clone is one base apart. In light of the paper, this sample's time point label describes: cells obtained before transplantation from donor or recipient. In mixed lymphocyte reactions, some 200,000 CFSE-labeled pre-transplant responders were plated with some 200,000 irradiated violet-dye-labeled stimulators and cultured for about six days. After the mixed lymphocyte reaction, proliferating CD3+CD4+CFSE-low and CD3+CD8+CFSE-low responder cells were FACS-sorted on a BD Influx sorter.

Library method: the immunoSEQ multiplex PCR assay. For most patients, genomic DNA was isolated using the Qiagen DNeasy Blood and Tissue Kit and was shipped frozen to Adaptive Biotechnologies for TCR sequencing. For most patients, high-throughput TCR-beta CDR3 sequencing of genomic DNA was performed by Adaptive Biotechnologies. On the study's bioinformatics: Adaptive's ImmunoSEQ software was the source of the TCR sequencing data for about 17 patients, while three other patients were processed with MiXCR and VDJtools. To correct CD4 versus CD8 sorting errors, sequences present in both subsets at a frequency ratio below 5:1 were removed. CDR3 nucleotide sequences shared between donor and recipient were removed because their origin could not be assigned. Alloreactive clones required at least 2-fold expansion over unstimulated cells and minimum CFSE-low frequency of 0.002% (template counts) or 0.001% (read counts). Clones detected in sequenced pre-transplant spleen, lymph node, or MLR CFSE-low populations of the donor or recipient were defined as mappable. Cumulative frequency of alloreactive clones was calculated as a percentage of all sequences weighted by copy number. Held by TCRdb, this immuneACCESS table contains in-frame sequences only and omits some clones. Under half of the omission traces to an unresolved V gene where checked; the cause of the rest is unknown. From that table come the V and J calls and clone size; the DNA was used to work out D and trimming. The table for this sample lists about 8,900 clones; around 28% of them were counted only once. 5% of the sample lies in the top ten.

The material sequenced was alloreactive CD8+ T cells from a mixed lymphocyte reaction culture, taken before transplantation. The cell subset or site label, read with the paper, signifies: CFSE-low proliferating T cells sorted from roughly 6-day pre-transplant mixed lymphocyte reaction (GvH or HvG direction). In this chain, TRBV5-4 is recombined with TRBJ2-2, with 8 junctional bases fitting TRBD2. The source is a human patient who was an organ donor for intestinal transplantation. The CDR3 sequence is CASSLTSGNTGELFF. The DNA sequence is TGTGCCAGCAGCTTAACTAGCGGTAACACCGGGGAGCTGTTTTTT.